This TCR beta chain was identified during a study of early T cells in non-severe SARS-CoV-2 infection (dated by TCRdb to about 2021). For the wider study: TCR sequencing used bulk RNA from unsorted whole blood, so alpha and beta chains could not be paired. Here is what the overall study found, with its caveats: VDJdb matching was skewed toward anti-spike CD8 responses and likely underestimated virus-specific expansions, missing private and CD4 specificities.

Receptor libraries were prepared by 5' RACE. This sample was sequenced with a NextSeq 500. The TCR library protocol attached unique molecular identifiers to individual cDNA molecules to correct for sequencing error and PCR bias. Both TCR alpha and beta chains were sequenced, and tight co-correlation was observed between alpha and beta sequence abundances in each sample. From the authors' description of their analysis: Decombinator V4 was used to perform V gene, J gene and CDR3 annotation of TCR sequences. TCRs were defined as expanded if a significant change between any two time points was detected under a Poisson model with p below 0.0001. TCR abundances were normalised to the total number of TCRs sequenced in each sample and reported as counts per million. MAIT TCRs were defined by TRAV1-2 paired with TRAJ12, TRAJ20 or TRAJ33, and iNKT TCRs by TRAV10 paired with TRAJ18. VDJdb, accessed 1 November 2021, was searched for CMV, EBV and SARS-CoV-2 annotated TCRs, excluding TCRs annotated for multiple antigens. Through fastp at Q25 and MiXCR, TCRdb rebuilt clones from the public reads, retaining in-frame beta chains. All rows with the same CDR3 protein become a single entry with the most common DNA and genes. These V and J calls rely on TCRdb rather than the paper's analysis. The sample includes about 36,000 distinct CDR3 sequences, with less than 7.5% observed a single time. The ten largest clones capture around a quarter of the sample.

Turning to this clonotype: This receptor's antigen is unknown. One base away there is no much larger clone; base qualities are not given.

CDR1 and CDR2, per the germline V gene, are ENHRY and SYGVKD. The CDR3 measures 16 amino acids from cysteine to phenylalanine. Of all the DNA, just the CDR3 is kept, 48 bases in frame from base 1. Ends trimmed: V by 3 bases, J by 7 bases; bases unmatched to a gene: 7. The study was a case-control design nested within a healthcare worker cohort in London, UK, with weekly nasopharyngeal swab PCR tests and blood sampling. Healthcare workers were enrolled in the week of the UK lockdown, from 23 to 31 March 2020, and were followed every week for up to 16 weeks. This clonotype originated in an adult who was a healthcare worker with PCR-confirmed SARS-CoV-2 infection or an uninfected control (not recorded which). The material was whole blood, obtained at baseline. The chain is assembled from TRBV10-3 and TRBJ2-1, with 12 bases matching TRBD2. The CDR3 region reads CAISDPTLAGGNEQFF. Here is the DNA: TGTGCCATCAGTGACCCCACACTAGCGGGAGGTAATGAGCAGTTCTTC.